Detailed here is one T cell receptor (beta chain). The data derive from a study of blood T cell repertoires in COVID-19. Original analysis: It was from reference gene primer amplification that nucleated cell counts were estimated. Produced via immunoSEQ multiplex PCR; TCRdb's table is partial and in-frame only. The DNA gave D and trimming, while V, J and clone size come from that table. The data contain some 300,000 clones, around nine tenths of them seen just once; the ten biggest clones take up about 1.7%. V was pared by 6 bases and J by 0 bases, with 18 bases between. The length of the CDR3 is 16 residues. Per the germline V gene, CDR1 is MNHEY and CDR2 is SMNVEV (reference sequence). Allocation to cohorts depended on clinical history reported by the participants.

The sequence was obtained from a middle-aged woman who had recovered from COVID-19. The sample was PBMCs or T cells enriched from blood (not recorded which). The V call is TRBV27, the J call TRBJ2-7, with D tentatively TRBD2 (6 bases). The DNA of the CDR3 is TGTGCCAGCAGGTCATCACCCGGGACTGACTCCTACGAGCAGTACTTC. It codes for CASRSSPGTDSYEQYF.